This TCR beta chain was found in a study of brain T cells in children with intractable seizures. General observations from the study: HCMV serostatus was not known, and viral specificity came from CDR3 similarity only.

Surgery cases with the highest brain T cell transcript signatures were chosen for sequencing. A remark on this clone: Its target is not known.

CDR1 ENHRY and CDR2 SYGVKD come from the germline V gene. The CDR3 contains 16 residues. Trimming left V 11 bases short and J 0 bases short, with 20 bases between. Measured with immunoSEQ multiplex PCR; TCRdb has only the in-frame clones, and not every one. This table has some 64,000 clones, 90% to 96% appearing once. This sequence joins TRBV10-3 and TRBJ1-5; D may be TRBD1 (5 bases). The TCR sequence derives from a boy younger than two with focal cortical dysplasia and intractable seizures. The source material was peripheral blood, sampled at surgery. The CDR3 loop reads CASWQGPPYSNQPQHF. DNA of the CDR3: TGTGCCTCCTGGCAGGGACCACCTTATAGCAATCAGCCCCAGCATTTT.